This T cell receptor beta chain was obtained from a study of cytomegalovirus exposure and HLA in healthy donors. PCR primers comprised 60 Vbeta and 13 Jbeta primers. The data were produced by immunoSEQ multiplex PCR, yet TCRdb's version contains in-frame clones alone and is incomplete. The sample contains 50,000 to 65,000 clones, about 81% of which appear only once. Germline V gene lookup returns CDR1 SQVTM and CDR2 ANQGSEA. The CDR3 spans 13 residues. V lost 8 bases and J lost 6; bases outside the gene matches: 7. With respect to this clone: Its antigen is unknown.

Study conclusions and caveats: According to the study, roughly 180 TCR beta chains were cytomegalovirus-associated.

The chain joins TRBV29-1 to TRBJ2-2; 9 bases are a match to TRBD1. The sequenced sample was PBMCs. The origin of this receptor is a woman between 25 and 40 years old in good health and CMV-seronegative. The CDR3 DNA is TGCAGCCATGACAGGGGGGGGTCCGGGGAGCTGTTTTTT. It translates to CSHDRGGSGELFF.